This TCR beta chain was profiled in a study of CD8 T cells in Susac syndrome. Random hexamers were used to reverse transcribe an amount of about 0.45 to 1 ug RNA. One entry per CDR3 protein, called by TCRdb with MiXCR from the immunoSEQ multiplex PCR reads. The table has some 130,000 distinct CDR3 sequences, roughly 80% seen once; the top ten hold around 0.49%. J lost 8 bases, V lost 6 bases, and 13 bases had no gene match. The CDR3 sequence is 15 residues long. The chain uses TRBV12-3 or TRBV12-4 and TRBJ2-1, with 7 bases matching TRBD2. The receptor was derived from a human donor with multiple sclerosis. The source material was CD8+ T cells from PBMCs. CDR3 bases: TGTGCCAGCAGGGAAGGACTAGGCGGATATGATGAGCAGTTCTTC. Translating it yields CASREGLGGYDEQFF.